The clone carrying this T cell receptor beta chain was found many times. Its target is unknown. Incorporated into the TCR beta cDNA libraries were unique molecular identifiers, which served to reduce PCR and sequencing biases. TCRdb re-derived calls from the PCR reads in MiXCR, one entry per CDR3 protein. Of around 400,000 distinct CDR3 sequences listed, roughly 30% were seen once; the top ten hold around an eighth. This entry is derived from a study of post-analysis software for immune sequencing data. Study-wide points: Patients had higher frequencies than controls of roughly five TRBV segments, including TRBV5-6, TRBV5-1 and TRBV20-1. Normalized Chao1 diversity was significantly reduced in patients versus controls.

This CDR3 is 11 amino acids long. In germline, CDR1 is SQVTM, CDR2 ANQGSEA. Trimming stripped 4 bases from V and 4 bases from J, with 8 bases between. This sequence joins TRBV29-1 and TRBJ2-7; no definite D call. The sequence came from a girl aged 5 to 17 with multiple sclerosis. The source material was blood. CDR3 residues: CSVGGVYEQYF. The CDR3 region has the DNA TGCAGCGTTGGAGGAGTTTACGAGCAGTACTTC.